Shown below are 23 T cell receptor beta chains from a single sample sequenced in a study of T-cell memory formation after mild COVID-19. TCRdb called the 5' RACE reads again in MiXCR, with one record for every CDR3 protein. Of under 300,000 distinct CDR3 sequences in the sample, 8% to 9% were seen once. The sequenced sample was PBMCs or a T cell subset sorted from them (not recorded which). The receptors here all came from a young man who had mild COVID-19 (a few samples of this study predate the infection). Cell type and time point are not known.

This clonotype was counted a few times. The J gene is TRBJ2-7, the V gene TRBV4-1, with D perhaps matching TRBD2 (6 bases). The CDR3 runs to 15 residues. Trimming removed 0 bases from V and 3 bases from J, with 12 bases in between. Germline V CDR1 and CDR2: MGHRA, YSYEKL. In nucleotides, the CDR3 is TGCGCCAGCAGCCAAGAACCTAGCGTAGGCTACGAGCAGTACTTC. Encoded protein: CASSQEPSVGYEQYF.

At least ten counts were recorded for this clonotype. The chain uses TRBV6-5 and TRBJ1-2; D uncertain. The CDR3 totals 10 residues. Germline values: CDR1 MNHEY, CDR2 SVGAGI. V lost 11 bases to trimming and J lost 2 bases, with 6 bases between them. The CDR3 DNA reads as TGTGCCGCGGGCAACTATGGCTACACCTTC. This translates into CAAGNYGYTF.

This rearrangement joins TRBV7-2 to TRBJ1-5; TRBD1 is a possible D gene (6 bases). Germline CDR1 is SGHTA and CDR2 is FQGNSA. V gave up 5 bases and J gave up 8 bases, with 19 bases separating them. This CDR3 spans 15 amino acids. CDR3 in amino acids: CASSPTGQGLEPQHF. The DNA of the CDR3 is TGTGCCAGCAGCCCTACGGGGCAGGGGTTGGAGCCCCAGCATTTT.

The chain couples TRBV5-5 to TRBJ1-2; TRBD1 agrees at 8 bases. This CDR3 has 16 residues. The V and J ends lost 4 bases and 3 bases, in that order; junction bases with no gene match: 11. Per the germline V gene, CDR1 is SGHKS and CDR2 is YYEKEE (reference sequence). The CDR3 sequence: CASSPKTGQAYYGYTF. CDR3 coding DNA: TGTGCCAGCAGCCCGAAGACGGGACAGGCATACTATGGCTACACCTTC.

This clonotype showed up just a few times. This chain connects TRBV2 to TRBJ1-5, with D hard to call. The CDR3 loop spans 14 amino acids. Germline CDR1 and CDR2: SNHLY and FYNNEI. The germline V and J ends were trimmed by 4 bases and 0 bases, with 7 bases remaining between them. This CDR3 reads CASSARYSNQPQHF. CDR3 sequence (DNA): TGTGCCAGCAGTGCGCGGTATAGCAATCAGCCCCAGCATTTT.

The chain combines TRBV6-1 with TRBJ1-5; no clear D. The germline gives CDR1 MNHNS, CDR2 SASEGT. This CDR3 spans 14 amino acids. V lost 6 bases, J lost 3 bases, and 12 bases lay in between. CDR3 amino acids: CASRKTEVNQPQHF. The CDR3 DNA is TGTGCCAGCAGAAAAACAGAAGTCAATCAGCCCCAGCATTTT.

V gene TRBV7-3 combines with J gene TRBJ2-6; TRBD1 matches at 8 bases. The CDR3 is 15 amino acids. Germline CDR1 reads SGHTA; CDR2 reads FQGTGA. After removal of 5 bases from V and 6 bases from J, the junction contained 6 bases not matched to a gene. The CDR3 reads CASSPRTGKANVLTF. CDR3 bases: TGTGCCAGCAGCCCTCGGACAGGGAAGGCCAACGTCCTGACTTTC.

This clonotype was seen a few times. V and J are TRBV5-1 and TRBJ2-2; D perhaps matches TRBD1 (6 bases). This CDR3 comprises 12 residues. Germline CDR1 SGHRS, CDR2 YFSETQ. Trimming removed 3 bases at V and 6 bases at J, with 6 bases between. The CDR3 protein is CASSWTAGELFF. DNA of the CDR3: TGCGCCAGCAGCTGGACAGCCGGGGAGCTGTTTTTT.

V and J are TRBV2 and TRBJ2-6; no definite D call. The CDR3 sequence is 16 residues long. V was cut by 9 bases and J by 1 base, with 16 bases left in between. Germline V lookup: CDR1 SNHLY, CDR2 FYNNEI. In nucleotides, the CDR3 is TGTGCCAGAGAACTGATGACCCCATCTGGGGCCAACGTCCTGACTTTC. It translates to CARELMTPSGANVLTF.

The chain combines TRBV5-1 with TRBJ1-1, with TRBD1 matching over 8 bases. V gave up 4 bases and J gave up 4 bases; unmatched junction bases: 6. The CDR3 is 14 amino acids. Germline-derived CDR1 and CDR2 are SGHRS and YFSETQ. The CDR3 bases are TGCGCCAGCAGCCCCAGGGACAGGTCCACTGAAGCTTTCTTT. Amino acids: CASSPRDRSTEAFF.

This clonotype was counted at least ten times. The chain has TRBV20-1 and TRBJ1-5, with D tentatively TRBD1 (6 bases). The CDR3 length is 13 residues. Trimming removed 7 bases from V and 3 bases from J, with 13 bases in between. Germline V lookup: CDR1 DFQATT, CDR2 SNEGSKA (reference sequence). This CDR3 is CSVSTGPNQPQHF. The CDR3 bases are TGCAGTGTTTCCACAGGGCCCAATCAGCCCCAGCATTTT.

This clonotype was seen at least ten times. The chain uses TRBV4-3 and TRBJ2-7; 9 nucleotides agree with TRBD1. Trimming took 4 bases from V and 5 from J; bases not matched to a gene: 12. Germline CDR1 and CDR2: LGHNA and YSLEER. The CDR3 runs to 16 residues. CDR3 bases: TGCGCCAGCAGCCCCTCTCACGGGACAGGGCCTGACGAGCAGTACTTC. Encoded protein: CASSPSHGTGPDEQYF.

This clonotype was detected a few times. This chain links TRBV9 with TRBJ1-1; 8 bases match TRBD1. The germline V gene has CDR1 SGDLS and CDR2 YYNGEE. This CDR3 spans 13 amino acids. As DNA, the CDR3 is TGTGCTAGCTCCGGACAGGGTCGCCCTGAAGCTTTCTTT. The encoded protein is CASSGQGRPEAFF.

This clonotype has a count of ten or more. In DNA form, the CDR3 reads TGTGCCACCAGCAGAGACCGGGGCTGGGACGAAAAACTGTTTTTT. It specifies CATSRDRGWDEKLFF. This chain connects TRBV15 to TRBJ1-4; possibly TRBD1 for D (5 bases). CDR1 LNHNV and CDR2 YYDKDF come from the germline V gene (reference sequence). Trimming removed 0 bases at V and 8 bases at J, with 13 bases between. The CDR3 is 15 amino acids.

The chain employs TRBV12-3 or TRBV12-4 and TRBJ1-6; 8 bases match TRBD1. The CDR3 is made up of 14 amino acids. J was trimmed by 7 bases and V by 5 bases; bases with no gene match: 4. CDR3 DNA: TGTGCCAGCAGTGACAGGGGTGGAAATTCACCCCTCCACTTT. Translating it yields CASSDRGGNSPLHF.

This clonotype turned up a few times. The genes are TRBV20-1 and TRBJ1-5, with a tentative D call TRBD1 (6 bases). The germline V gene has CDR1 DFQATT and CDR2 SNEGSKA (reference sequence). The CDR3 is 12 residues long. With 6 bases removed from V and 6 bases from J, the gap between germline ends came to 12 bases. CDR3 protein: CSASLRGQPQHF. The CDR3 coding sequence is TGCAGTGCAAGCCTCAGGGGTCAGCCCCAGCATTTT.

This chain connects TRBV19 to TRBJ2-3; 7 nucleotides match TRBD2. Germline V gene data show CDR1 as LNHDA and CDR2 as SQIVND (reference sequence). V dropped 7 bases and J dropped 0; count of bases not matched to a gene: 10. The CDR3 contains 16 residues. CDR3: CASTIWGGGSTDTQYF. Here the CDR3 DNA reads TGTGCCAGTACAATTTGGGGCGGGGGTAGCACAGATACGCAGTATTTT.

This clonotype was observed a handful of times. The chain links TRBV5-1 to TRBJ2-5, with a tentative D call TRBD2 (7 bases). The length of the CDR3 is 14 residues. Per the germline V gene, CDR1 is SGHRS and CDR2 is YFSETQ. V was cut by 7 bases and J by 2 bases, with 15 bases left in between. The CDR3 protein is CASSRGGAQETQYF. The CDR3 coding sequence is TGCGCCAGCTCGAGAGGGGGGGCTCAAGAGACCCAGTACTTC. Together with reference TRBV5-1 and TRBJ2-5, the CDR3 gives the full variable domain: KAGVTQTPRYLIKTRGQQVTLSCSPISGHRSVSWYQQTPGQGLQFLFEYFSETQRNKGNFPGRFSGRQFSNSRSEMNVSTLELGDSALYLCASSRGGAQETQYFGPGTRLLVL.

V gene TRBV27 combines with J gene TRBJ2-1; no reliable D call. This CDR3 contains 14 residues. V was clipped by 2 bases and J by 5 bases, with 10 bases between them. CDR1 is MNHEY and CDR2 is SMNVEV in the germline V gene (reference sequence). The CDR3 nucleotides read TGTGCCAGCAGTTTAATCGACCCGGACAATGAGCAGTTCTTC. As protein: CASSLIDPDNEQFF.

This clonotype occurred a few times. The V call is TRBV27, the J call TRBJ1-2; a weak D match, TRBD1 (5 bases). Germline CDR1 is MNHEY and CDR2 is SMNVEV (reference sequence). V was cut by 3 bases and J by 4 bases, with 15 bases left in between. There are 15 residues in the CDR3. CDR3 coding DNA: TGTGCCAGCAGTTTGATAGGAGGGACCCTCTATGGCTACACCTTC. Translating gives CASSLIGGTLYGYTF.

This rearrangement joins TRBV5-4 to TRBJ2-5; TRBD1 agrees at 8 bases. Germline V gives CDR1 SGHNT, CDR2 YYREEE (reference sequence). V lost 4 bases, J lost 7 bases, and 9 bases stayed unmatched. CDR3 length equals 14 residues. DNA for the CDR3: TGTGCCAGCAGCCAGGGACAGGAGGTTGGGACCCAGTACTTC. This encodes CASSQGQEVGTQYF.

This chain connects TRBV7-8 to TRBJ2-1; 10 nucleotides match TRBD1. The junction had 4 bases not matched to a gene; V was cut back by 8 bases and J by 6 bases. This CDR3 is 13 amino acids long. In germline, CDR1 is SGHVS, CDR2 FQNEAQ. CDR3 sequence reads: CASRTGGGNEQFF. The CDR3, as DNA: TGTGCCAGCCGGACAGGGGGTGGCAATGAGCAGTTCTTC.

The chain links TRBV4-3 to TRBJ2-6; 8 bases map to TRBD2. Germline CDR1 and CDR2: LGHNA and YSLEER. The junction had 4 bases not matched to a gene; V was cut back by 3 bases and J by 0 bases. CDR3 length equals 17 residues. DNA of the CDR3: TGCGCCAGCAGCCAGACGGCGGGGGGCTCTGGGGCCAACGTCCTGACTTTC. As protein: CASSQTAGGSGANVLTF.